The 23 T cell receptor beta chains below come from one sample, sequenced in a study of Graves' ophthalmopathy and Graves' hyperthyroidism. TCR beta CDR3 amplification used RNA transcripts. HTBI primers served in a first-round RT-PCR, which a second-round multiplex PCR followed. TCRdb redid the calling of the multiplex PCR reads with MiXCR, one entry per CDR3 protein. The sample has about 390,000 distinct CDR3 sequences; 15% are singletons. Sequences were obtained from peripheral blood. These TCRs come from a young woman with stable Graves' hyperthyroidism.

This clonotype was detected many times. No DNA is shown, since the ends of the CDR3 on it are uncertain; the CDR3 is the one TCRdb lists. The chain uses TRBV27 and TRBJ2-7; no DNA check was done on the table's D call, TRBD1. From its first to its last residue, the CDR3 has 14 amino acids. CDR1 and CDR2 from the germline V gene are MNHEY and SMNVEV (reference sequence). CDR3 loop: CASSSSGQGYEQYF.

The genes are TRBV27 and TRBJ2-7; D is perhaps TRBD2 (6 bases). With 2 bases removed from V and 3 bases from J, the gap between germline ends came to 11 bases. Germline-derived CDR1 and CDR2 are MNHEY and SMNVEV (reference sequence). This CDR3 comprises 14 residues. The CDR3 bases are TGTGCCAGCAGTTTAGGCCTAGCGAACTACGAGCAGTACTTC. It is translated as CASSLGLANYEQYF.

At least ten counts were recorded for this clonotype. This rearrangement joins TRBV28 to TRBJ1-5; no clear D. The V gene lost 1 base and the J gene lost 0 bases, with 13 bases spanning the gap. This CDR3 has 17 amino acids. Germline V gene lookup returns CDR1 MDHEN and CDR2 SYDVKM. Written as DNA, the CDR3 is TGTGCCAGCAGTTTATTCGGGGAGTTGTATAGCAATCAGCCCCAGCATTTT. Residues: CASSLFGELYSNQPQHF.

The sample holds many counts of this clonotype. J is TRBJ2-2 and V is TRBV6-4; D may be TRBD1 (6 bases). The CDR3 covers 16 residues. V gave up 10 bases and J gave up 0 bases, with 18 bases separating them. Germline loops: CDR1 MRHNA, CDR2 SNTAGT. The CDR3 DNA reads TGTGCCACTGGTGGGACAACCTTCGCGAACACCGGGGAGCTGTTTTTT. Translating it yields CATGGTTFANTGELFF.

This clonotype showed up many times. The chain has TRBV6-2 or TRBV6-3 and TRBJ1-1; D unresolved. CDR1 and CDR2 from the germline V gene are MNHEY and SVGEGT. This CDR3 is built from 17 residues. Trimming left V 0 bases short and J 5 bases short, with 19 bases between. CDR3 nucleotides: TGTGCCAGCAGTTACTCCTATCTGGGAACCCTGAGTACTGAAGCTTTCTTT. This sequence encodes CASSYSYLGTLSTEAFF.

Many counts were recorded for this clonotype. The genes are TRBV28 and TRBJ1-2; 7 positions match TRBD1. The CDR3 length is 16 residues. Germline loops: CDR1 MDHEN, CDR2 SYDVKM. J was trimmed by 4 bases and V by 6 bases; bases with no gene match: 14. The CDR3 loop is CASSTPRRQGGYGYTF. The CDR3 DNA reads TGTGCCAGCAGCACGCCCCGGAGGCAGGGGGGCTATGGCTACACCTTC.

This clonotype occurred many times. The chain has TRBV14 and TRBJ1-2; D ambiguous. There are 14 residues in the CDR3. Trimming shortened V by 0 bases and J by 6 bases, and 11 bases separated the two germline ends. The germline gives CDR1 SGHDN, CDR2 FVKESK. CDR3 region: CASSQEEKEDGYTF. DNA for the CDR3: TGTGCCAGCAGCCAAGAAGAAAAGGAGGATGGCTACACCTTC.

This rearrangement joins TRBV4-1 to TRBJ1-2, with TRBD1 matching 7 bases. Germline loops: CDR1 MGHRA, CDR2 YSYEKL. Losses at the gene ends were 3 bases for V and 6 bases for J; bases not matched to a gene: 10. The CDR3 spans 15 residues. The CDR3 sequence is CASSHLRGRGDGYTF. The CDR3 DNA reads TGCGCCAGCAGCCACCTCCGGGGCAGGGGGGATGGCTACACCTTC.

This clonotype was seen many times. The chain recombines TRBV12-3 or TRBV12-4 with TRBJ2-7; 9 positions match TRBD2. The V and J ends lost 5 bases and 3 bases, in that order; junction bases with no gene match: 5. There are 14 residues in the CDR3. DNA for the CDR3: TGTGCCAGCAGTGAGCGGGGGGCCCTCTACGAGCAGTACTTC. This gives the protein CASSERGALYEQYF.

This clonotype came up many times. The V call is TRBV6-2 or TRBV6-3, the J call TRBJ2-7; possibly TRBD2 for D (6 bases). Germline assignment: CDR1 MNHEY and CDR2 SVGEGT. V lost 5 bases to trimming and J lost 4 bases, with 15 bases between them. This CDR3 region has 14 residues. CDR3: CASSLRDPAYEQYF. The CDR3 region has the DNA TGTGCCAGCAGTCTGCGGGACCCAGCGTACGAGCAGTACTTC.

This chain joins TRBV6-5 and TRBJ2-2; 10 bases line up with TRBD1. Trimming took 2 bases from V and 6 from J; bases not matched to a gene: 6. The CDR3 runs to 16 residues. Germline-derived CDR1 and CDR2 are MNHEY and SVGAGI. The CDR3, as DNA: TGTGCCAGCAGTTACGGGACAGGGGTTCTTGCCGGGGAGCTGTTTTTT. As protein: CASSYGTGVLAGELFF.

This clonotype appeared many times. V is TRBV7-2 and J is TRBJ1-6, with a possible D match to TRBD1 (6 bases). CDR1 is SGHTA, CDR2 FQGNSA, per germline. V lost 3 bases and J 2 bases, leaving 11 bases between the germline ends. The CDR3 sequence is 16 residues long. Written as DNA, the CDR3 is TGTGCCAGCAGCTTCAGAGGGGGTGCCTATAATTCACCCCTCCACTTT. Protein product: CASSFRGGAYNSPLHF.

The chain uses TRBV20-1 and TRBJ1-1, with D perhaps TRBD1 (6 bases). With 5 bases removed from V and 0 bases from J, the gap between germline ends came to 16 bases. The CDR3 contains 15 residues. The germline gives CDR1 DFQATT, CDR2 SNEGSKA (reference sequence). The CDR3 nucleotides are TGCAGTGCTTCCCGAAGGGGGGTCTTGAACACTGAAGCTTTCTTT. As protein: CSASRRGVLNTEAFF.

The chain is built from TRBV4-2 and TRBJ2-5; TRBD2 matches 14 bases. Losses at the gene ends were 1 base for V and 4 bases for J; bases not matched to a gene: 2. This CDR3 has 16 residues. Germline-derived CDR1 and CDR2 are LGHNA and YNFKEQ. As DNA, the CDR3 is TGTGCCAGCAGCCAAGGAGGACTAGCGGGAGGAGAGACCCAGTACTTC. Translating it yields CASSQGGLAGGETQYF.

In its sample, this clonotype was seen many times. DNA of the CDR3: TGTGCCGGCCGAGACGTGGATGGCTACACCTTC. The encoded protein is CAGRDVDGYTF. V is TRBV6-2 or TRBV6-3 and J is TRBJ1-2; D unresolved. Trimming pared 11 bases from V and 6 bases from J, leaving 13 bases between. The CDR3 runs to 11 residues. CDR1 is MNHEY, CDR2 SVGEGT, per germline.

Ten or more counts support this clonotype. The rearrangement links TRBV29-1 to TRBJ1-1, with a tentative D call TRBD1 (6 bases). From germline, CDR1 is SQVTM and CDR2 ANQGSEA. The V end was cut by 6 bases, the J end by 1 base, with 15 bases between. There are 14 residues in the CDR3. CDR3 sequence (DNA): TGCAGCGTCCATGCAGGGGCACGGAACACTGAAGCTTTCTTT. Its protein is CSVHAGARNTEAFF.

In its sample, this clonotype was seen many times. This chain joins TRBV4-1 and TRBJ1-5, with D possibly matching TRBD1 (6 bases). The germline V gene encodes CDR1 MGHRA and CDR2 YSYEKL. V was trimmed by 4 bases and J by 4 bases, leaving 14 bases between them. The CDR3 is 15 amino acids. CDR3 sequence: CASSPLGGQNQPQHF. The CDR3 region has the DNA TGCGCCAGCAGCCCCCTGGGGGGACAAAATCAGCCCCAGCATTTT.

This clonotype has at least ten counts. CDR3 region: CASSPRTAAPAGYTF. The CDR3 DNA reads as TGTGCCAGCAGCCCCCGGACAGCAGCCCCGGCTGGCTACACCTTC. The chain recombines TRBV7-2 with TRBJ1-2; D perhaps matches TRBD1 (6 bases). V was clipped by 5 bases and J by 7 bases, with 20 bases between them. This CDR3 spans 15 amino acids. Germline loops: CDR1 SGHTA, CDR2 FQGNSA.

Many counts were recorded for this clonotype. J is TRBJ2-7 and V is TRBV6-1; D possibly corresponds to TRBD1 (5 bases). Germline-derived CDR1 and CDR2 are MNHNS and SASEGT. The V end was cut by 7 bases, the J end by 2 bases, with 18 bases between. This CDR3 region has 15 residues. Here the CDR3 reads CASKISTVPAYEQYF. For the CDR3, the DNA is TGTGCCAGCAAGATTTCGACAGTTCCAGCCTACGAGCAGTACTTC.

This clonotype was seen many times. The chain combines TRBV5-1 with TRBJ1-2, with 9 nucleotides matching TRBD1. Germline CDR1 SGHRS, CDR2 YFSETQ. This CDR3 comprises 15 residues. The V and J ends lost 5 bases and 6 bases, in that order; junction bases with no gene match: 11. Here the CDR3 reads CASSGGQGLSDGYTF. DNA of the CDR3: TGCGCCAGCAGTGGGGGACAGGGCTTGTCCGATGGCTACACCTTC.

This clonotype was counted ten times or more. The chain has TRBV6-1 and TRBJ1-2; D is unclear. Germline CDR1 is MNHNS and CDR2 is SASEGT. The CDR3 spans 12 residues. Deletions cut 6 bases from V and 2 bases from J, with 7 bases between. The CDR3 DNA reads as TGTGCCAGCAGCCCCTCAAACTATGGCTACACCTTC. It translates to CASSPSNYGYTF.

There are many counts of this clonotype. This chain joins TRBV19 and TRBJ2-7, with TRBD1 matching 9 bases. Germline CDR1 LNHDA, CDR2 SQIVND (reference sequence). The J segment lost 5 bases and the V segment lost 6 bases, leaving 11 bases of the junction unmatched. The CDR3 spans 15 residues. CDR3 sequence (DNA): TGTGCCAGTAGGCTCCGGGACAGGGTTGTCCACGAGCAGTACTTC. Protein: CASRLRDRVVHEQYF.

This clonotype was recorded many times. The rearrangement uses TRBV20-1 and TRBJ1-1; possibly TRBD1 for D (6 bases). V was trimmed by 2 bases and J by 3 bases, leaving 10 bases between them. Germline lookup yields CDR1 DFQATT and CDR2 SNEGSKA (reference sequence). This CDR3 has 13 amino acids. The CDR3 loop is CSARMDSYTEAFF. As DNA, the CDR3 is TGCAGTGCTAGAATGGACAGCTACACTGAAGCTTTCTTT.